The rows below give T cell receptor beta chains drawn from one sample of a study of response to subunit inactivated influenza vaccine. Using its own MiXCR run on the RT-PCR reads, TCRdb lists one record per CDR3 protein. The top ten clones hold roughly a tenth of a sample with about 530,000 distinct CDR3 sequences, about 10% of them seen once. The sample consisted of PBMCs from blood, taken on the day of vaccination. Receptors were obtained from a man aged 45-65 years who received an inactivated influenza vaccine. Each CDR3 is given with its conserved first and last residue. A D gene is named only where the DNA matches it firmly. Expanded clones get a size class; other rows say once, few or many, or leave the size out.

DNA | CDR3 | size | V | D | J
TGTGCCAGCAGCCCGGACAGGGCGTCTAATGAAAAACTGTTTTTT | CASSPDRASNEKLFF | . | TRBV7-9 | TRBD1 | TRBJ1-4
TGCGCCAGCAGCTTGGCCGCGGGCGCAGATACGCAGTATTTT | CASSLAAGADTQYF | few | TRBV5-1 | . | TRBJ2-3
TGTGCCAGTAGTACCGCAGGGTTTGGGGAGCAGTTCTTC | CASSTAGFGEQFF | . | TRBV19 | . | TRBJ2-1
TGCAGCGCTAGTACAAACACTGAAGCTTTCTTT | CSASTNTEAFF | . | TRBV29-1 | . | TRBJ1-1
TGTGCCAGCAGCACAAGGGGAAGCTCCTACAATGAGCAGTTCTTC | CASSTRGSSYNEQFF | . | TRBV7-8 | . | TRBJ2-1
TGTGCCAGCAGTTTATTCAGGGGAGGGAATCAGCCCCAGCATTTT | CASSLFRGGNQPQHF | few | TRBV28 | . | TRBJ1-5
TGCGCCAGCAGCCAGACAGGGCGCTATGGCTACACCTTC | CASSQTGRYGYTF | . | TRBV5-1 | TRBD1 | TRBJ1-2
TGTGCCACCAGTAGGGGGGGGGGTAGGAATGAGCAGTTCTTC | CATSRGGGRNEQFF | . | TRBV24-1 | . | TRBJ2-1
TGTGCCAGCTCTCGTGGACTAGCCTACGAGCAGTACTTC | CASSRGLAYEQYF | many | TRBV18 | TRBD2 | TRBJ2-7
TGCGCCAGTGAAAAATCCGGGGCAGGGGTTGGTGAGCAGTTCTTC | CASEKSGAGVGEQFF | many | TRBV5-1 | . | TRBJ2-1
TGTGCCAGCAGTCCACGCTCCGGGTCCCTCCTCCACTTT | CASSPRSGSLLHF | . | TRBV27 | . | TRBJ1-6
TGCAGCGTTGGGGATACGCAGTATTTT | CSVGDTQYF | many | TRBV29-1 | . | TRBJ2-3
TGTGCCAGCAGCCATCGGGAAAGGGCTGAGCAGTTCTTC | CASSHRERAEQFF | few | TRBV7-9 | . | TRBJ2-1
TGTGCCAGCAGCGTAGGTGGACAGGGAGATGAAAAACTGTTTTTT | CASSVGGQGDEKLFF | few | TRBV9 | TRBD1 | TRBJ1-4
TGTGCCAGCAGCTTGTCTCGACTAGCGGGGGGCTACGAGCAGTACTTC | CASSLSRLAGGYEQYF | . | TRBV7-8 | TRBD2 | TRBJ2-7
TGCGCCAGCAGCCCCGGGACTAGCGGCACCGGGGAGCTGTTTTTT | CASSPGTSGTGELFF | many | TRBV5-1 | TRBD2 | TRBJ2-2
TGTGCCAGCAGGAGAGAGATTGGCGAGCAGTACTTC | CASRREIGEQYF | few | TRBV12-3/TRBV12-4 | . | TRBJ2-7
TGTGCCAGCAGTGAGTACCGGGACAGCGCCCGTAATGAGCAGTTCTTC | CASSEYRDSARNEQFF | few | TRBV6-1 | TRBD1 | TRBJ2-1
TGTGCCAGCAGCCCCAGACCGGGACTAGCGGTGAACACCGGGGAGCTGTTTTTT | CASSPRPGLAVNTGELFF | . | TRBV7-3 | TRBD2 | TRBJ2-2
TGCAGTGCTACCTCGGGACACATGAACACTGAAGCTTTCTTT | CSATSGHMNTEAFF | . | TRBV20-1 | . | TRBJ1-1
TGTGCCAGCTCACCACCTGACAGGGGAAGGGACAATGAGCAGTTCTTC | CASSPPDRGRDNEQFF | few | TRBV18 | TRBD1 | TRBJ2-1
TGTGCCAGCAGTGAACAGGGGAGGTACTATGGCTACACCTTC | CASSEQGRYYGYTF | . | TRBV25-1 | . | TRBJ1-2
TGTGCCATCAAAGGGCAGCAACAAGAGACCCAGTACTTC | CAIKGQQQETQYF | many | TRBV10-3 | . | TRBJ2-5
TGCGCCAGCAGCTTGTATCCAGCGGGGGGCCTCGGCACCGGGGAGCTGTTTTTT | CASSLYPAGGLGTGELFF | many | TRBV5-1 | TRBD2 | TRBJ2-2
TGTGCCAGCAGTTCCAATCTAGCGGGGGCCTCAGAGACCCAGTACTTC | CASSSNLAGASETQYF | . | TRBV27 | TRBD2 | TRBJ2-5
TGTGCCAGCAGCTTATGGCTGGGTACTGAAGCTTTCTTT | CASSLWLGTEAFF | many | TRBV7-2 | . | TRBJ1-1
TGCGCCAGCAGCCTCCGGACTAGCGGTGCGTGCAATGAGCAGTTCTTC | CASSLRTSGACNEQFF | once | TRBV4-3 | TRBD2 | TRBJ2-1
TGTGCCAGCAGCGATTCGACGACGGGTGCCCCGCACTACAATGAGCAGTTCTTC | CASSDSTTGAPHYNEQFF | . | TRBV9 | . | TRBJ2-1
TGTGCCAGCAGTTTTGTAGATTCACCAGGGCAGCCCCAGCATTTT | CASSFVDSPGQPQHF | . | TRBV12-3/TRBV12-4 | . | TRBJ1-5
TGTGCCAGCAGCTGGACTCGGAGCTCCTACGAGCAGTACTTC | CASSWTRSSYEQYF | . | TRBV6-1 | . | TRBJ2-7
TGCGCCAGCATTCTTTCCGGGGGGACCTCCTACGAGCAGTACTTC | CASILSGGTSYEQYF | many | TRBV5-1 | TRBD2 | TRBJ2-7
TGTGCCAGCATTACAGGACAGGCATACAATGAGCAGTTCTTC | CASITGQAYNEQFF | few | TRBV28 | TRBD1 | TRBJ2-1
TGCAGTGCTACGCGACTGGAACTTACCTACGAGCAGTACTTC | CSATRLELTYEQYF | few | TRBV20-1 | . | TRBJ2-7
TGTGCCAGCTCACCGACTCAGGGGGCTAATCAGCCCCAGCATTTT | CASSPTQGANQPQHF | few | TRBV18 | TRBD1 | TRBJ1-5
TGCAGTGCTATCAGCGGGGTGGAGACCCAGTACTTC | CSAISGVETQYF | many | TRBV20-1 | TRBD2 | TRBJ2-5
TGTGCCAGCACGTCGGGTCAACCCCTCGGGGCCAACGTCCTGACTTTC | CASTSGQPLGANVLTF | few | TRBV6-2/TRBV6-3 | . | TRBJ2-6
. | CASSVGDGALFF | . | TRBV5-1 | . | TRBJ1-4
TGTGCCAGCAGTTCCGCGAGACAGGGCGGGGAGACCCAGTACTTC | CASSSARQGGETQYF | . | TRBV28 | TRBD1 | TRBJ2-5
TGCAGCGCAACAGGGGGCCGGGGCTACACCTTC | CSATGGRGYTF | many | TRBV29-1 | TRBD1 | TRBJ1-2
TGCGCCAGCAGCTTGTCGACATCCCTTTACAATGAGCAGTTCTTC | CASSLSTSLYNEQFF | . | TRBV5-1 | . | TRBJ2-1
TGCGCCAGCAGAGCCGGGACAGCTAACTCCTACAATGAGCAGTTCTTC | CASRAGTANSYNEQFF | few | TRBV5-1 | TRBD1 | TRBJ2-1
TGTGCCAGCAGCGCTGGACTAGCGTTATACGAGCAGTACTTC | CASSAGLALYEQYF | many | TRBV2 | TRBD2 | TRBJ2-7
TGTGCCAGCAGTGGCGCCGACATTTACAATGAGCAGTTCTTC | CASSGADIYNEQFF | few | TRBV25-1 | . | TRBJ2-1
TGTGCCAGCAGTGAATTCGGGAACACAGATACGCAGTATTTT | CASSEFGNTDTQYF | . | TRBV6-1 | . | TRBJ2-3